Below are 20 T cell receptor beta chains sequenced from a single sample in a study of T-cell memory formation after mild COVID-19. A single record per CDR3 protein comes from TCRdb applying MiXCR to the 5' RACE reads. The table shows under 650,000 distinct CDR3 sequences, with more than 15% occurring only once. The source material was PBMCs or a T cell subset sorted from them (not recorded which). The receptors derive from an adult woman who had mild COVID-19 (a few samples of this study predate the infection). Cell type and time point are not known.

There are a few counts of this clonotype. The chain joins TRBV4-1 to TRBJ2-1; TRBD2 agrees at 8 bases. V trimming: 2 bases; J trimming: 5 bases; junction bases outside the gene matches: 8. The length of the CDR3 is 16 residues. Germline V CDR1 and CDR2: MGHRA, YSYEKL. CDR3 nucleotide sequence: TGCGCCAGCAGCCAACCCCAGCGGGGGCGGAACAATGAGCAGTTCTTC. Protein product: CASSQPQRGRNNEQFF.

V is TRBV20-1 and J is TRBJ2-7, with TRBD1 matching over 9 bases. The CDR3 has 16 amino acids. Trimming removed 0 bases from V and 4 bases from J; junction bases left unmatched: 10. CDR1 and CDR2 from the germline V gene are DFQATT and SNEGSKA (reference sequence). The CDR3 DNA is TGCAGTGCTAGAGATCCGACAGGGGGGCTTGGTTACGAGCAGTACTTC. Its translation is CSARDPTGGLGYEQYF.

This chain uses TRBV15 with TRBJ2-7; weak D call: TRBD1 (5 bases). Trimming removed 1 base from V and 4 bases from J, with 17 bases in between. CDR3 length: 16 residues. Germline V lookup: CDR1 LNHNV, CDR2 YYDKDF (reference sequence). The CDR3 sequence is CATSRGLTGPTYEQYF. The CDR3 bases are TGTGCCACCAGCAGAGGTTTAACAGGTCCTACTTACGAGCAGTACTTC.

This clonotype was counted between two and nine times. The chain couples TRBV19 to TRBJ2-7, with 7 bases fitting TRBD1. Losses at the gene ends were 4 bases for V and 0 bases for J; bases not matched to a gene: 9. CDR1 LNHDA and CDR2 SQIVND come from the germline V gene (reference sequence). The CDR3 consists of 16 residues. In nucleotides, the CDR3 is TGTGCCAGTAGTACCCTGACAGGGCCCAGCTCCTACGAGCAGTACTTC. Protein: CASSTLTGPSSYEQYF.

The DNA of the CDR3 is TGTGCCAGCAATTTTCGGGAGGGGAATGAGCAGTTCTTC. Protein sequence: CASNFREGNEQFF. V usage is TRBV11-1 and J usage is TRBJ2-1; 8 positions agree with TRBD2. The CDR3 loop spans 13 amino acids. Germline loops: CDR1 SGHAT, CDR2 FQDESV (reference sequence). The junction had 6 bases not matched to a gene; V was cut back by 7 bases and J by 7 bases.

V gene TRBV7-9 combines with J gene TRBJ2-1; 8 bases map to TRBD1. Germline V gene lookup returns CDR1 SEHNR and CDR2 FQNEAQ (reference sequence). The CDR3 loop spans 15 amino acids. The V and J ends lost 4 bases and 3 bases, in that order; junction bases with no gene match: 5. The CDR3 region has the DNA TGTGCCAGCAGCTCTCGACAGGGGTACTACAATGAGCAGTTCTTC. This codes for CASSSRQGYYNEQFF.

This clonotype occurred a few times. The V and J genes are TRBV2 and TRBJ1-1, with D tentatively TRBD1 (6 bases). This CDR3 has 13 residues. The V and J ends lost 4 bases and 7 bases respectively, with 13 bases between them. Germline V CDR1 and CDR2: SNHLY, FYNNEI. The CDR3 region is CASSAGPGDEAFF. The CDR3 nucleotides read TGTGCCAGCAGTGCCGGGCCAGGGGATGAAGCTTTCTTT.

This clonotype was detected a few times. The chain combines TRBV25-1 with TRBJ1-6; D is possibly TRBD1 (6 bases). Germline CDR1 and CDR2: MGHDK and SYGVNS. This CDR3 spans 12 amino acids. The germline V and J ends were trimmed by 8 bases and 11 bases, with 13 bases remaining between them. CDR3 sequence reads: CASGGTSPPLHF. The CDR3, as DNA: TGTGCCAGCGGGGGGACAAGCCCACCCCTCCACTTT. Full variable domain (outside the CDR3, taken from reference TRBV25-1 and TRBJ1-6): EADIYQTPRYLVIGTGKKITLECSQTMGHDKMYWYQQDPGMELHLIHYSYGVNSTEKGDLSSESTVSRIRTEHFPLTLESARPSHTSQYLCASGGTSPPLHFGNGTRLTVT.

The chain links TRBV7-2 to TRBJ2-1; TRBD2 is a possible D gene (6 bases). V gave up 1 base and J gave up 3 bases, with 10 bases separating them. This CDR3 comprises 15 residues. Germline CDR1 and CDR2: SGHTA and FQGNSA. This CDR3 reads CASSLGGVNYNEQFF. CDR3 nucleotides: TGTGCCAGCAGCTTAGGGGGGGTTAACTACAATGAGCAGTTCTTC.

CDR3 bases: TGTGCCAGCAGCTCAGGAGGGGACTATGAGGACGAGCAGTACTTC. It is translated as CASSSGGDYEDEQYF. V usage is TRBV7-2 and J usage is TRBJ2-7; 7 bases agree with TRBD2. The CDR3 contains 15 residues. J lost 5 bases, V lost 4 bases, and 11 bases had no gene match. Per germline, CDR1 SGHTA and CDR2 FQGNSA.

The table lists this clonotype with a few counts. This rearrangement joins TRBV5-1 to TRBJ2-5; D gene unclear. The V and J ends lost 0 bases and 4 bases respectively, with 13 bases between them. The CDR3 is 15 residues long. Germline-derived CDR1 and CDR2 are SGHRS and YFSETQ. CDR3 in amino acids: CASSLADTPAETQYF. The CDR3 nucleotides are TGCGCCAGCAGCTTGGCCGACACGCCGGCAGAGACCCAGTACTTC.

The rearrangement joins TRBV18 to TRBJ1-5; 10 bases match TRBD1. Germline CDR1 and CDR2: KGHSH and LQKENI. Trimming took 2 bases from V and 3 from J; bases not matched to a gene: 7. The CDR3 is 17 amino acids. This CDR3 reads CASSPAPGQGINQPQHF. The CDR3 coding sequence is TGTGCCAGCTCACCAGCACCGGGACAGGGGATCAATCAGCCCCAGCATTTT.

The chain joins TRBV20-1 to TRBJ1-6, with TRBD1 identical over 9 bases. This CDR3 is 13 amino acids long. After removal of 4 bases from V and 7 bases from J, the junction contained 2 bases not matched to a gene. Germline lookup yields CDR1 DFQATT and CDR2 SNEGSKA (reference sequence). CDR3 protein: CSATGTGNSPLHF. The CDR3 bases are TGCAGTGCTACTGGGACAGGGAATTCACCCCTCCACTTT.

The CDR3 DNA reads as TGTGCCAGCAGTTACTCGATTCCCAGGGGTTTGGCAACTAATGAAAAACTGTTTTTT. The encoded protein is CASSYSIPRGLATNEKLFF. The rearrangement links TRBV6-5 to TRBJ1-4; possible D gene TRBD1, 6 bases. V lost 0 bases and J lost 0, with 17 bases in between. The CDR3 totals 19 residues. Looked up from germline, CDR1 is MNHEY and CDR2 is SVGAGI.

This clonotype was counted only a few times. V usage is TRBV3-1 and J usage is TRBJ1-2; 9 positions match TRBD1. The CDR3 sequence is 16 residues long. Germline CDR1 LGHDT, CDR2 YNNKEL (reference sequence). V lost 5 bases and J lost 4; bases outside the gene matches: 11. CDR3 coding DNA: TGTGCCAGCAGCTGGGGACAGGGATCTGCCTCCTATGGCTACACCTTC. It codes for CASSWGQGSASYGYTF.

This clonotype was seen more than once but under ten times. This sequence joins TRBV2 and TRBJ2-5; TRBD2 matches 9 bases. Looked up from germline, CDR1 is SNHLY and CDR2 is FYNNEI. The length of the CDR3 is 18 residues. V lost 4 bases, J lost 0 bases, and 12 bases stayed unmatched. CDR3 coding DNA: TGTGCCAGCAGTGGTCCCCTAGCGGGGACGCCGTACCAAGAGACCCAGTACTTC. The encoded protein is CASSGPLAGTPYQETQYF.

Only a few counts were recorded for this clonotype. This chain joins TRBV18 and TRBJ2-7; 9 positions match TRBD1. CDR3 length: 15 residues. Per germline, CDR1 KGHSH and CDR2 LQKENI. The V segment lost 3 bases and the J segment 3 bases; nucleotides outside the gene matches: 6. As DNA, the CDR3 is TGTGCCAGCTCACCTATGGGGGGACAGGGCTACGAGCAGTACTTC. Encoded protein: CASSPMGGQGYEQYF.

A few counts support this clonotype. V is TRBV3-1 and J is TRBJ2-1; 16 nucleotides agree with TRBD2. Trimming took 1 base from V and 4 from J; bases not matched to a gene: 4. This CDR3 region has 18 residues. Germline CDR1 is LGHDT and CDR2 is YNNKEL (reference sequence). CDR3 loop: CASSQVGLAGGKYNEQFF. The CDR3 region has the DNA TGTGCCAGCAGCCAAGTGGGACTAGCGGGAGGGAAATACAATGAGCAGTTCTTC.

This clonotype was observed a few times. The CDR3 region is CASSQDRDRARGANVLTF. The CDR3 coding sequence is TGCGCCAGCAGCCAAGATCGGGACAGGGCAAGAGGGGCCAACGTCCTGACTTTC. The chain uses TRBV4-1 and TRBJ2-6; 9 nucleotides line up with TRBD1. Germline trimming cut 0 bases from V and 4 bases from J; bases unmatched to any gene: 7. The CDR3 covers 18 residues. Germline assignment: CDR1 MGHRA and CDR2 YSYEKL.

This clonotype came up a few times. This chain uses TRBV24-1 with TRBJ2-1, with D perhaps TRBD2 (6 bases). The germline V and J ends were trimmed by 4 bases and 10 bases, with 13 bases remaining between them. This CDR3 comprises 13 residues. Per the germline V gene, CDR1 is KGHDR and CDR2 is SFDVKD. CDR3 sequence (DNA): TGTGCCACCAGTGAGAGAACGGGAGACGAGCAGTTCTTC. It yields the protein CATSERTGDEQFF.